These 30 T cell receptor beta chains came from one sample sequenced in a study of cytomegalovirus exposure and HLA in healthy donors. In the PCR, 60 Vbeta and 13 Jbeta primers were used. Generated by immunoSEQ multiplex PCR, the TCRdb table keeps only in-frame clones and is missing some. The table lists around 150,000 clones, 60% to 80% of them singletons. The specimen sequenced was PBMCs. The receptors here all came from a man aged 25 to 40 in good health and CMV-seropositive.

This chain joins TRBV7-9 and TRBJ2-1, with 7 bases aligning to TRBD1. CDR3 length equals 15 residues. Germline V gene sequence: CDR1 SEHNR, CDR2 FQNEAQ (reference sequence). V was pared by 1 base and J by 9 bases, with 9 bases of the junction left unmatched. This CDR3 is CASSLGTGVGREQFF. Here the CDR3 DNA reads TGTGCCAGCAGCTTAGGGACAGGCGTCGGTCGTGAGCAGTTCTTC.

This clone was found a few times. The chain links TRBV25-1 to TRBJ2-7; TRBD1 might be the D (6 bases). The CDR3 has 16 amino acids. From germline, CDR1 is MGHDK and CDR2 SYGVNS. With 5 bases removed from V and 1 base from J, the gap between germline ends came to 18 bases. The CDR3: CASSFSHRDVSYEQYF. As DNA, the CDR3 is TGTGCCAGCAGTTTCAGCCACAGGGATGTGTCCTACGAGCAGTACTTC.

The chain recombines TRBV5-1 with TRBJ2-7, with D possibly matching TRBD1 (6 bases). Between the trimmed V and J ends, which lost 2 bases and 2 bases, there was a span of 11 bases. Per the germline V gene, CDR1 is SGHRS and CDR2 is YFSETQ. The CDR3 length is 14 residues. CDR3 residues: CASSFGRGTYEQYF. CDR3 DNA: TGCGCCAGCAGCTTCGGCAGGGGAACCTACGAGCAGTACTTC. The full variable domain, in which reference TRBV5-1 and TRBJ2-7 provide the parts outside the CDR3, is KAGVTQTPRYLIKTRGQQVTLSCSPISGHRSVSWYQQTPGQGLQFLFEYFSETQRNKGNFPGRFSGRQFSNSRSEMNVSTLELGDSALYLCASSFGRGTYEQYFGPGTRLTVT.

In DNA form, the CDR3 reads TGTGCTAGTGGTTTGGTCGGGATTGAAGCTTTCTTT. Protein product: CASGLVGIEAFF. The rearrangement links TRBV12-5 to TRBJ1-1; no definite D call. Trimming removed 0 bases at V and 7 bases at J, with 6 bases between. Germline lookup yields CDR1 LGHNT and CDR2 FRNRAP. This CDR3 has 12 amino acids.

The genes are TRBV2 and TRBJ1-6, with D maybe TRBD1 (5 bases). Trimming took 6 bases from V and 2 from J, leaving 14 bases between them. The CDR3 spans 16 residues. Germline V CDR1 and CDR2: SNHLY, FYNNEI. The CDR3 region is CASRESGGAYNSPLHF. CDR3 bases: TGTGCCAGCAGGGAGTCTGGGGGGGCCTATAATTCACCCCTCCACTTT.

This clone was counted only a few times. CDR3 in DNA: TGCGCCAGCAGCCCGGGGGGCCCGGGAGAGACCCAGTACTTC. Its translation: CASSPGGPGETQYF. The chain recombines TRBV5-1 with TRBJ2-5, with D possibly TRBD2 on 7 matching bases. Germline V gene data show CDR1 as SGHRS and CDR2 as YFSETQ. The CDR3 runs to 14 residues. Trimming shortened V by 4 bases and J by 4 bases, and 14 bases separated the two germline ends.

This chain joins TRBV6-5 and TRBJ1-5, with TRBD1 matching 10 bases. This CDR3 spans 14 amino acids. Germline V gives CDR1 MNHEY, CDR2 SVGAGI. The trim removed 6 bases at V and 5 bases at J, leaving 4 bases unmatched. CDR3 DNA sequence: TGTGCCAGCAGGCCGGGACAGGGGCATCAGCCCCAGCATTTT. It specifies CASRPGQGHQPQHF.

The rearrangement links TRBV7-8 to TRBJ2-2; a possible D gene is TRBD2 (6 bases). V lost 1 base to trimming and J lost 7 bases, with 10 bases between them. Germline V gene lookup returns CDR1 SGHVS and CDR2 FQNEAQ. The CDR3 is made up of 14 amino acids. CDR3 residues: CASSLVAGGGELFF. Written as DNA, the CDR3 is TGTGCCAGCAGCTTAGTAGCCGGGGGCGGGGAGCTGTTTTTT.

This clone has only a few counts. The V call is TRBV9, the J call TRBJ2-2; a weak D match, TRBD2 (6 bases). The CDR3 runs 14 residues. Germline V gene data show CDR1 as SGDLS and CDR2 as YYNGEE. V was trimmed by 4 bases and J by 5 bases, leaving 12 bases between them. CDR3 nucleotides: TGTGCCAGCAGCTCCAGACTAGAGACCGGGGAGCTGTTTTTT. The encoded protein is CASSSRLETGELFF.

The chain recombines TRBV28 with TRBJ2-1, with 8 positions matching TRBD1. Germline V CDR1 and CDR2: MDHEN, SYDVKM. V lost 6 bases and J lost 7; bases outside the gene matches: 8. The CDR3 is made up of 14 amino acids. This CDR3 is CASSRQGRQNEQFF. In DNA, the CDR3 is TGTGCCAGCAGCCGACAGGGGAGGCAAAATGAGCAGTTCTTC.

The CDR3: CASSLGGTGSTGELFF. The CDR3 nucleotides are TGTGCCAGCAGCTTGGGGGGGACAGGGTCCACCGGGGAGCTGTTTTTT. The chain is built from TRBV5-4 and TRBJ2-2; TRBD1 aligns across 9 bases. Trimming removed 0 bases from V and 4 bases from J; junction bases left unmatched: 4. CDR3 length: 16 residues. From germline, CDR1 is SGHNT and CDR2 YYREEE (reference sequence).

The chain has TRBV30 and TRBJ2-5; 10 bases agree with TRBD2. Germline V gene data show CDR1 as GTSNPN and CDR2 as SVGIG (reference sequence). V shed 7 bases and J 4 bases; nucleotides not matched to a gene: 9. This CDR3 comprises 14 residues. The CDR3 loop reads CASASGGSGETQYF. Written as DNA, the CDR3 is TGTGCCTCGGCTAGCGGGGGATCGGGAGAGACCCAGTACTTC.

V is TRBV5-1 and J is TRBJ2-5; maybe TRBD2 (5 bases). This CDR3 comprises 15 residues. From germline, CDR1 is SGHRS and CDR2 YFSETQ. V was cut by 0 bases and J by 5 bases, with 14 bases left in between. Here the CDR3 DNA reads TGCGCCAGCAGCTTGGGTTCAGGAAGGAGGGAGACCCAGTACTTC. It is translated as CASSLGSGRRETQYF. The full variable domain, in which reference TRBV5-1 and TRBJ2-5 provide the parts outside the CDR3, is KAGVTQTPRYLIKTRGQQVTLSCSPISGHRSVSWYQQTPGQGLQFLFEYFSETQRNKGNFPGRFSGRQFSNSRSEMNVSTLELGDSALYLCASSLGSGRRETQYFGPGTRLLVL.

For the CDR3, the DNA is TGTGCCAGCAGAATTAGCGGGGGGGCGTACGAGCAGTACTTC. Its protein is CASRISGGAYEQYF. This chain connects TRBV5-5 to TRBJ2-7; 11 positions match TRBD2. V lost 5 bases and J lost 4; bases outside the gene matches: 5. The germline V gene has CDR1 SGHKS and CDR2 YYEKEE (reference sequence). This CDR3 has 14 amino acids.

The rearrangement links TRBV6-5 to TRBJ1-6; 7 bases are a match to TRBD1. Germline values: CDR1 MNHEY, CDR2 SVGAGI. The CDR3 runs to 14 residues. J gave up 8 bases and V 7 bases, and 8 bases lay outside the gene matches. As DNA, the CDR3 is TGTGCCAGCAATCGACAGGGAAGAGATTCACCCCTCCACTTT. Translating it yields CASNRQGRDSPLHF.

The chain employs TRBV19 and TRBJ2-7, with 11 nucleotides matching TRBD1. This CDR3 is 13 amino acids long. The germline V gene has CDR1 LNHDA and CDR2 SQIVND (reference sequence). V trimming: 5 bases; J trimming: 5 bases; junction bases outside the gene matches: 2. CDR3 sequence reads: CASSWGQGDEQYF. The CDR3 region has the DNA TGTGCCAGTAGTTGGGGACAGGGGGACGAGCAGTACTTC.

This clone was observed a single time. The genes are TRBV5-4 and TRBJ2-1; 7 bases fit TRBD2. The V segment lost 3 bases and the J segment 2 bases; nucleotides outside the gene matches: 2. CDR3 length: 14 residues. Germline V gene sequence: CDR1 SGHNT, CDR2 YYREEE (reference sequence). Here the CDR3 reads CASSSRGTYNEQFF. The CDR3 DNA follows: TGTGCCAGCAGCTCGCGGGGGACCTACAATGAGCAGTTCTTC. The complete variable domain, with remaining parts taken from reference TRBV5-4 and TRBJ2-1, reads ETGVTQSPTHLIKTRGQQVTLRCSSQSGHNTVSWYQQALGQGPQFIFQYYREEENGRGNFPPRFSGLQFPNYSSELNVNALELDDSALYLCASSSRGTYNEQFFGPGTRLTVL.

The chain carries TRBV7-9 and TRBJ2-7; maybe TRBD1 (6 bases). Germline V gene lookup returns CDR1 SEHNR and CDR2 FQNEAQ (reference sequence). V gave up 5 bases and J gave up 2 bases, with 13 bases separating them. CDR3 length: 14 amino acids. CDR3 sequence (DNA): TGTGCCAGCAGCCCGCGGACAGCGGCCTACGAGCAGTACTTC. Translation gives CASSPRTAAYEQYF.

V is TRBV10-3 and J is TRBJ2-5; 13 bases agree with TRBD2. Germline trimming cut 10 bases from V and 0 bases from J; bases unmatched to any gene: 5. This CDR3 has 15 residues. The germline gives CDR1 ENHRY, CDR2 SYGVKD. The CDR3 region is CATSGTSGDQETQYF. Written as DNA, the CDR3 is TGTGCCACCTCCGGGACTAGCGGGGACCAAGAGACCCAGTACTTC.

The chain recombines TRBV28 with TRBJ1-4, with a tentative D call TRBD1 (6 bases). This CDR3 contains 17 residues. Trimming shortened V by 5 bases and J by 0 bases, and 16 bases separated the two germline ends. Per germline, CDR1 MDHEN and CDR2 SYDVKM. CDR3 nucleotides: TGTGCCAGCAGTACCAATACCGGGACAACAACTAATGAAAAACTGTTTTTT. It codes for CASSTNTGTTTNEKLFF.

This clone was found once. V is TRBV2 and J is TRBJ2-6; D is possibly TRBD1 (6 bases). From germline, CDR1 is SNHLY and CDR2 FYNNEI. Trimming stripped 7 bases from V and 0 bases from J, with 10 bases between. This CDR3 has 15 amino acids. The CDR3 protein is CASTAGDSGANVLTF. CDR3 DNA sequence: TGTGCCAGCACCGCAGGGGACTCTGGGGCCAACGTCCTGACTTTC. Full variable domain (missing parts from reference TRBV2 and TRBJ2-6): EPEVTQTPSHQVTQMGQEVILRCVPISNHLYFYWYRQILGQKVEFLVSFYNNEISEKSEIFDDQFSVERPDGSNFTLKIRSTKLEDSAMYFCASTAGDSGANVLTFGAGSRLTVL.

V and J are TRBV6-1 and TRBJ2-7; 12 bases agree with TRBD1. CDR3 length: 16 residues. Trimming cost V 0 bases and J 4 bases; bases outside gene matches: 4. The germline V gene has CDR1 MNHNS and CDR2 SASEGT. The CDR3 sequence: CASSEAGQGAGYEQYF. The CDR3 DNA sequence: TGTGCCAGCAGTGAAGCGGGACAGGGGGCTGGGTACGAGCAGTACTTC.

A few counts support this clone. The V gene is TRBV10-1, the J gene TRBJ2-2; TRBD1 might be the D (6 bases). V lost 2 bases and J lost 1, with 11 bases in between. Germline-derived CDR1 and CDR2 are WNHNN and SYGVQD (reference sequence). The CDR3 length is 16 residues. CDR3 residues: CASSETGTRNTGELFF. CDR3 sequence (DNA): TGCGCCAGCAGTGAGACCGGGACAAGGAACACCGGGGAGCTGTTTTTT.

This clone occurred once. J is TRBJ2-2 and V is TRBV10-2; weak D call: TRBD2 (5 bases). This CDR3 comprises 12 residues. Trimming took off 4 bases at V and 9 bases at J, with 9 bases between the two ends. The germline V gene has CDR1 WSHSY and CDR2 SAAADI. The CDR3 DNA sequence: TGCGCCAGCAGTGGGACGGGGAGGGAGCTGTTTTTT. Translated: CASSGTGRELFF.

This rearrangement joins TRBV7-9 to TRBJ2-7; a weak D match, TRBD1 (6 bases). The V gene's germline CDR1 is SEHNR and CDR2 FQNEAQ (reference sequence). This CDR3 is built from 14 residues. The V gene lost 4 bases and the J gene lost 5 bases, with 15 bases spanning the gap. The CDR3 DNA follows: TGTGCCAGCAGCTCGCGGACAGTTCCCGACGAGCAGTACTTC. Its translation: CASSSRTVPDEQYF.

The chain recombines TRBV7-9 with TRBJ1-3; 7 bases agree with TRBD1. The CDR3 runs to 16 residues. The germline CDR1 and CDR2 sequences are SEHNR and FQNEAQ (reference sequence). Trimming took 6 bases from V and 0 from J; bases not matched to a gene: 8. CDR3 in DNA: TGTGCCAGCAGAGAGACGACAGGGAGCTCTGGAAACACCATATATTTT. As protein: CASRETTGSSGNTIYF.

This chain connects TRBV30 to TRBJ1-6; TRBD1 matches 8 bases. Germline CDR1 is GTSNPN and CDR2 is SVGIG (reference sequence). This CDR3 has 14 residues. With V trimmed by 2 bases and J by 8 bases, 5 bases remained unmatched. CDR3 loop: CAWSTGTGHSPLHF. As DNA, the CDR3 is TGTGCCTGGAGTACTGGGACAGGCCATTCACCCCTCCACTTT.

This clone occurred once. The J gene is TRBJ2-2, the V gene TRBV30; D is unclear. The CDR3 runs to 14 residues. The germline gives CDR1 GTSNPN, CDR2 SVGIG (reference sequence). Trimming left V 0 bases short and J 6 bases short, with 11 bases between. The CDR3 sequence is CAWSVRPGPGELFF. As DNA, the CDR3 is TGTGCCTGGAGTGTACGGCCAGGCCCCGGGGAGCTGTTTTTT.

This chain uses TRBV5-1 with TRBJ1-1; possible D gene TRBD1, 5 bases. Trimming took off 4 bases at V and 3 bases at J, with 13 bases between the two ends. The CDR3 is made up of 14 amino acids. Germline V CDR1 and CDR2: SGHRS, YFSETQ. The CDR3 spells CASSATGGDTEAFF. Here the CDR3 DNA reads TGCGCCAGCAGCGCAACAGGAGGGGACACTGAAGCTTTCTTT.

The chain combines TRBV7-8 with TRBJ1-5; TRBD1 matches 8 bases. J gave up 0 bases and V 0 bases, and 13 bases lay outside the gene matches. The CDR3 totals 20 residues. CDR1 SGHVS and CDR2 FQNEAQ come from the germline V gene. As DNA, the CDR3 is TGTGCCAGCAGCTTAGCGCGGGGGGGCAGGGGGCGTAATAGCAATCAGCCCCAGCATTTT. Translating gives CASSLARGGRGRNSNQPQHF.